The 22 T cell receptor beta chains below were found in one sample sequenced in a study of somatic mutations in cytotoxic T cells in rheumatoid arthritis. Some clones are missing from TCRdb's copy, which holds only in-frame ones; the method was immunoSEQ multiplex PCR. This table has 13,000 to 15,000 clones, over 70% appearing once. Sequencing input: CD8+ T cells sorted from blood. The receptors here all came from an adult with rheumatoid arthritis.

This chain joins TRBV7-9 and TRBJ2-3, with 9 positions matching TRBD1. After removal of 5 bases from V and 5 bases from J, the junction contained 8 bases not matched to a gene. The CDR3 contains 15 residues. The germline gives CDR1 SEHNR, CDR2 FQNEAQ (reference sequence). The CDR3 is CASSGRDRVKDTQYF. The CDR3 DNA reads as TGTGCCAGCAGCGGCCGGGACAGGGTAAAAGATACGCAGTATTTT.

This clone was observed a single time. This rearrangement joins TRBV28 to TRBJ1-1; D unclear. V was trimmed by 5 bases and J by 5 bases, leaving 9 bases between them. Germline V lookup: CDR1 MDHEN, CDR2 SYDVKM. The CDR3 has 12 residues. The chain's CDR3 is CASSPPGTEAFF. The CDR3 DNA reads TGTGCCAGCAGTCCTCCTGGGACTGAAGCTTTCTTT.

This rearrangement joins TRBV10-3 to TRBJ2-2; D unresolved. CDR1 and CDR2 from the germline V gene are ENHRY and SYGVKD. Between the trimmed V and J ends, which lost 7 bases and 6 bases, there was a span of 9 bases. The CDR3 runs to 12 residues. The CDR3 sequence is CAITLRSGELFF. As DNA, the CDR3 is TGTGCCATCACCTTGAGGTCCGGGGAGCTGTTTTTT.

The chain recombines TRBV30 with TRBJ1-1; perhaps TRBD1 as D (5 bases). Trimming took off 1 base at V and 3 bases at J, with 9 bases between the two ends. The CDR3 length is 13 residues. Germline V CDR1 and CDR2: GTSNPN, SVGIG (reference sequence). The CDR3 is CAWSDRGYTEAFF. In DNA, the CDR3 is TGTGCCTGGAGTGATCGGGGGTACACTGAAGCTTTCTTT.

The chain recombines TRBV28 with TRBJ2-7; either TRBD1 or TRBD2 may fit D (5 bases each). Trimming removed 3 bases from V and 0 bases from J, with 9 bases in between. The CDR3 length is 14 residues. The germline V gene encodes CDR1 MDHEN and CDR2 SYDVKM. The CDR3 DNA reads as TGTGCCAGCAGTTTTAGGGACCTCTCCTACGAGCAGTACTTC. Encoded protein: CASSFRDLSYEQYF.

There are a few counts of this clone. The genes are TRBV2 and TRBJ2-7; possibly TRBD2 for D (5 bases). Per the germline V gene, CDR1 is SNHLY and CDR2 is FYNNEI. Trimming took off 6 bases at V and 4 bases at J, with 16 bases between the two ends. The CDR3 has 14 residues. The CDR3 DNA reads as TGTGCCAGCAGCCAACTAGAGCAGCCATACGAGCAGTACTTC. It codes for CASSQLEQPYEQYF. The full variable domain, its missing parts supplied by reference TRBV2 and TRBJ2-7, is EPEVTQTPSHQVTQMGQEVILRCVPISNHLYFYWYRQILGQKVEFLVSFYNNEISEKSEIFDDQFSVERPDGSNFTLKIRSTKLEDSAMYFCASSQLEQPYEQYFGPGTRLTVT.

This clone was counted between two and nine times. The chain recombines TRBV6-5 with TRBJ2-7; maybe TRBD1 (5 bases). This CDR3 contains 12 residues. V shed 2 bases and J shed 6 bases, with 8 bases lying between them. Germline V CDR1 and CDR2: MNHEY, SVGAGI. The CDR3 DNA reads TGTGCCAGCAGTTACCAGGGTGGCGAGCAGTACTTC. Translation: CASSYQGGEQYF.

This clone has only one observation. This chain uses TRBV27 with TRBJ2-2; TRBD2 is a possible D gene (7 bases). The CDR3 runs to 15 residues. Trimming removed 2 bases from V and 3 bases from J, with 10 bases in between. Germline CDR1 and CDR2: MNHEY and SMNVEV (reference sequence). DNA of the CDR3: TGTGCCAGCAGTTTAGGGGGGGGGCACACCGGGGAGCTGTTTTTT. The encoded protein is CASSLGGGHTGELFF.

This clone was recorded a few times. The V gene is TRBV19, the J gene TRBJ2-5; TRBD1 or TRBD2 may be the D gene (5 bases each). Per the germline V gene, CDR1 is LNHDA and CDR2 is SQIVND (reference sequence). V was clipped by 8 bases and J by 2 bases, with 9 bases between them. The CDR3 is 12 residues long. DNA of the CDR3: TGTGCCAGTGGGGACGGGCAAGAGACCCAGTACTTC. This sequence encodes CASGDGQETQYF.

This clone showed up just a few times. V and J are TRBV18 and TRBJ2-1; D remains ambiguous. The CDR3 sequence is 18 residues long. The V and J ends lost 3 bases and 0 bases respectively, with 18 bases between them. Germline values: CDR1 KGHSH, CDR2 LQKENI. The CDR3 DNA is TGTGCCAGCTCACCGAATTTTGGAGACGCGAGCTCCTACAATGAGCAGTTCTTC. This sequence encodes CASSPNFGDASSYNEQFF. Filled out from reference TRBV18 and TRBJ2-1, the complete variable domain reads NAGVMQNPRHLVRRRGQEARLRCSPMKGHSHVYWYRQLPEEGLKFMVYLQKENIIDESGMPKERFSAEFPKEGPSILRIQQVVRGDSAAYFCASSPNFGDASSYNEQFFGPGTRLTVL.

V usage is TRBV2 and J usage is TRBJ1-2; D might be TRBD1 (6 bases). Germline V gene lookup returns CDR1 SNHLY and CDR2 FYNNEI. The V gene lost 4 bases and the J gene lost 2 bases, with 17 bases spanning the gap. This CDR3 spans 16 amino acids. CDR3 nucleotides: TGTGCCAGCAGTGGGAAGGGGACACAACCCAACTATGGCTACACCTTC. Translated: CASSGKGTQPNYGYTF.

The rearrangement joins TRBV7-9 to TRBJ2-5; TRBD2 matches at 9 bases. There are 16 residues in the CDR3. The V gene's germline CDR1 is SEHNR and CDR2 FQNEAQ (reference sequence). J was trimmed by 4 bases and V by 3 bases; bases with no gene match: 9. CDR3 in amino acids: CASSFSGGPIGETQYF. The DNA for the CDR3 is TGTGCCAGCAGCTTTAGCGGGGGCCCCATAGGAGAGACCCAGTACTTC.

The CDR3 sequence is CSVDQGQGQNEQFF. The CDR3 bases are TGCAGCGTTGACCAGGGACAGGGCCAAAATGAGCAGTTCTTC. The V and J genes are TRBV29-1 and TRBJ2-1, with 9 bases matching TRBD1. Germline CDR1 and CDR2: SQVTM and ANQGSEA. This CDR3 spans 14 amino acids. V was pared by 3 bases and J by 7 bases, with 7 bases of the junction left unmatched.

This clone was recorded only once. The V and J genes are TRBV2 and TRBJ2-1; the D gene is possibly TRBD2 (7 bases). The germline gives CDR1 SNHLY, CDR2 FYNNEI. This CDR3 region has 15 residues. Trimming left V 6 bases short and J 2 bases short, with 14 bases between. The CDR3 nucleotides read TGTGCCAGCAGGCGGGGAGGGGGTGCCTACAATGAGCAGTTCTTC. Residues: CASRRGGGAYNEQFF.

The chain links TRBV13 to TRBJ1-4; D is unresolved. CDR1 is PRHDT, CDR2 FYEKMQ, per germline (reference sequence). This CDR3 is 15 amino acids long. The V end was cut by 1 base, the J end by 0 bases, with 6 bases between. Written as DNA, the CDR3 is TGTGCCAGCAGCTTAGTTCCAGCAACTAATGAAAAACTGTTTTTT. Its protein is CASSLVPATNEKLFF.

The chain employs TRBV19 and TRBJ1-1, with 9 bases that match TRBD1. CDR1 and CDR2 from the germline V gene are LNHDA and SQIVND (reference sequence). V was pared by 6 bases and J by 5 bases, with 10 bases of the junction left unmatched. The CDR3 is 15 amino acids. This CDR3 is CASRVPGQGITEAFF. In DNA form, the CDR3 reads TGTGCCAGTAGAGTACCGGGACAGGGAATAACTGAAGCTTTCTTT.

V is TRBV6-5 and J is TRBJ1-2; 9 nucleotides agree with TRBD1. The CDR3 has 14 amino acids. CDR1 is MNHEY and CDR2 is SVGAGI in the germline V gene. After removal of 3 bases from V and 8 bases from J, the junction contained 7 bases not matched to a gene. The CDR3 DNA is TGTGCCAGCAGTTATCCCGGGACAGGGAACGGCTACACCTTC. Its translation is CASSYPGTGNGYTF.

The rearrangement uses TRBV19 and TRBJ2-2; D might be TRBD1 or TRBD2, each matching 5 bases. The CDR3 is made up of 16 amino acids. Trimming removed 10 bases from V and 2 bases from J, with 20 bases in between. CDR1 is LNHDA and CDR2 is SQIVND in the germline V gene (reference sequence). The CDR3 DNA reads TGTGCCACTTACCGAGGGGACGGAGACAACACCGGGGAGCTGTTTTTT. It yields the protein CATYRGDGDNTGELFF.

The rearrangement joins TRBV27 to TRBJ1-1; D is possibly TRBD1 (6 bases). The V gene's germline CDR1 is MNHEY and CDR2 SMNVEV (reference sequence). V was pared by 5 bases and J by 5 bases, with 18 bases between. This CDR3 has 15 residues. The CDR3: CASSPSLGGRTEAFF. The CDR3 DNA reads as TGTGCCAGCAGTCCATCTTTGGGGGGGCGGACTGAAGCTTTCTTT.

The chain couples TRBV9 to TRBJ2-3; D uncertain. Germline V gene data show CDR1 as SGDLS and CDR2 as YYNGEE. The CDR3 totals 14 residues. V was cut by 1 base and J by 2 bases, with 8 bases left in between. CDR3 sequence: CASSVKAPTDTQYF. DNA of the CDR3: TGTGCCAGCAGCGTAAAGGCCCCCACAGATACGCAGTATTTT.

The V call is TRBV15, the J call TRBJ2-7; 11 nucleotides align to TRBD1. The CDR3 totals 15 residues. CDR1 and CDR2 from the germline V gene are LNHNV and YYDKDF (reference sequence). V shed 3 bases and J 2 bases; nucleotides not matched to a gene: 3. CDR3 DNA sequence: TGTGCCACCAGCAGGGGACAGGGGGGAACCTACGAGCAGTACTTC. Translating gives CATSRGQGGTYEQYF.

This rearrangement joins TRBV13 to TRBJ2-4, with TRBD1 matching 9 bases. In germline, CDR1 is PRHDT, CDR2 FYEKMQ (reference sequence). CDR3 length: 15 residues. V gave up 6 bases and J gave up 1 base; unmatched junction bases: 4. CDR3 sequence: CASSRTGEAKNIQYF. The CDR3 nucleotides are TGTGCCAGCAGTCGGACAGGGGAGGCCAAAAACATTCAGTACTTC.